Shown below are 18 T cell receptor beta chains from a single sample sequenced in a study of blood T cell repertoires in COVID-19. Produced via immunoSEQ multiplex PCR; TCRdb's table is partial and in-frame only. Counted here are about 200,000 clones, about 88% occurring once; the ten biggest clones make up around 1.5%. Sequencing used peripheral blood. The receptors were gathered from a man between 18 and 29 years old with active or convalescent COVID-19.

The chain links TRBV14 to TRBJ1-1, with TRBD1 matching 8 bases. Germline values: CDR1 SGHDN, CDR2 FVKESK. This CDR3 contains 15 residues. The V gene end was trimmed by 2 bases and the J gene end by 7 bases; junction bases not matched to a gene: 9. CDR3 sequence (DNA): TGTGCCAGCAGCCAATTGGCTCAGGGGGCGGGTGAAGCTTTCTTT. This translates into CASSQLAQGAGEAFF.

This clone was counted between two and nine times. V usage is TRBV5-6 and J usage is TRBJ1-5; 8 positions agree with TRBD1. The CDR3 contains 15 residues. The V segment lost 0 bases and the J segment 3 bases; nucleotides outside the gene matches: 2. Germline-derived CDR1 and CDR2 are SGHDT and YYEEEE. As DNA, the CDR3 is TGTGCCAGCAGCTTGGGTCAGGGGGCCAATCAGCCCCAGCATTTT. As protein: CASSLGQGANQPQHF.

This rearrangement joins TRBV4-1 to TRBJ2-7; 7 nucleotides line up with TRBD1. V lost 3 bases to trimming and J lost 5 bases; unmatched junction nucleotides: 13. CDR3 length: 16 residues. Germline V gives CDR1 MGHRA, CDR2 YSYEKL. In DNA, the CDR3 is TGCGCCAGCAGCCACTACAGGGGTGTTAGGGTGGACGAGCAGTACTTC. It codes for CASSHYRGVRVDEQYF.

The chain couples TRBV27 to TRBJ2-7; a possible D gene is TRBD1 (6 bases). Germline CDR1 and CDR2: MNHEY and SMNVEV (reference sequence). The V gene lost 5 bases and the J gene lost 6 bases, with 20 bases spanning the gap. CDR3 length: 15 residues. The CDR3 loop is CASSPSKQGTSEQYF. The CDR3 DNA reads as TGTGCCAGCAGTCCCTCGAAACAGGGAACTAGCGAGCAGTACTTC.

In its sample, this clone was seen a few times. The chain is built from TRBV3-1 (or the pseudogene TRBV3-2) and TRBJ1-1; the D gene is possibly TRBD1 (5 bases). The germline CDR1 and CDR2 sequences are LGHDT and YNNKEL (reference sequence). V was cut by 0 bases and J by 4 bases, with 9 bases left in between. The CDR3 covers 14 residues. Written as DNA, the CDR3 is TGTGCCAGCAGCCAAGATCTTAGGGGCACTGAAGCTTTCTTT. It encodes CASSQDLRGTEAFF.

The CDR3 region has the DNA TGTGCCAGCAGCTTGGTTCTGGGGGCGTTCACAGATACGCAGTATTTT. Amino acid sequence: CASSLVLGAFTDTQYF. This chain links TRBV5-4 with TRBJ2-3; D is possibly TRBD1 (6 bases). V was cut by 0 bases and J by 2 bases, with 13 bases left in between. Germline CDR1 SGHNT, CDR2 YYREEE (reference sequence). The length of the CDR3 is 16 residues.

The rearrangement uses TRBV6-1 and TRBJ2-7, with D perhaps TRBD2 (5 bases). The CDR3 loop spans 16 amino acids. Looked up from germline, CDR1 is MNHNS and CDR2 is SASEGT. Trimming cost V 1 base and J 2 bases, with 15 bases left between them. CDR3 nucleotide sequence: TGTGCCAGCAGTGAAGAGTACCCGGGAATTGCCTACGAGCAGTACTTC. Protein: CASSEEYPGIAYEQYF.

This chain links TRBV30 with TRBJ2-1; D uncertain. The CDR3 length is 12 residues. Germline V CDR1 and CDR2: GTSNPN, SVGIG (reference sequence). V dropped 2 bases and J dropped 5 bases, with 7 bases sitting between them. The CDR3 region has the DNA TGTGCCTGGAGTCCCATTGACAATGAGCAGTTCTTC. Translating it yields CAWSPIDNEQFF.

V is TRBV27 and J is TRBJ2-1; tentatively, D is TRBD1 (5 bases). The length of the CDR3 is 15 residues. CDR1 MNHEY and CDR2 SMNVEV come from the germline V gene (reference sequence). Trimming pared 4 bases from V and 4 bases from J, leaving 14 bases between. The CDR3 region is CASSSYQGSYNEQFF. The CDR3 region has the DNA TGTGCCAGCAGTTCGTATCAGGGATCTTACAATGAGCAGTTCTTC.

This clone was detected once. This chain uses TRBV21-1 with TRBJ2-1; the D call in the table, TRBD1, was not verified against the DNA. TRBV21-1 is termed a pseudogene. The CDR3 consists of 15 residues. This CDR3 is CASSKGGQGRYEQFF. In DNA, the CDR3 is TGTGCCAGCAGCAAAGGGGGCCAGGGTCGGTATGAGCAGTTCTTC.

This chain uses TRBV6-5 with TRBJ1-2; unclear D gene. The CDR3 spans 13 residues. Germline loops: CDR1 MNHEY, CDR2 SVGAGI. Trimming took 8 bases from V and 3 from J, leaving 13 bases between them. The chain's CDR3 is CASALSGDYGYTF. The CDR3 DNA follows: TGTGCCAGCGCCTTATCCGGTGACTATGGCTACACCTTC.

The chain recombines TRBV29-1 with TRBJ1-2, with D unresolved. The CDR3 loop spans 13 amino acids. CDR1 and CDR2 (germline): SQVTM, ANQGSEA. The V end lost 4 bases, the J end lost 0 bases, and 9 bases lay between the germline ends. The CDR3 is CSVVPRANYGYTF. CDR3 sequence (DNA): TGCAGCGTTGTCCCGAGAGCTAACTATGGCTACACCTTC.

The rearrangement links TRBV9 to TRBJ2-5, with 9 positions matching TRBD2. The V gene end was trimmed by 1 base and the J gene end by 4 bases; junction bases not matched to a gene: 5. Germline CDR1 reads SGDLS; CDR2 reads YYNGEE. The CDR3 contains 15 residues. CDR3 sequence reads: CASSVLAGVRETQYF. For the CDR3, the DNA is TGTGCCAGCAGCGTATTAGCGGGAGTTCGAGAGACCCAGTACTTC.

This chain joins TRBV5-1 and TRBJ2-1, with 15 bases lining up with TRBD2. The germline V gene has CDR1 SGHRS and CDR2 YFSETQ. V shed 0 bases and J 7 bases; nucleotides not matched to a gene: 2. The CDR3 covers 16 residues. In DNA, the CDR3 is TGCGCCAGCAGCTTGGGGACTAGCGGGAGGGCAAATGAGCAGTTCTTC. Residues: CASSLGTSGRANEQFF. Using reference TRBV5-1 and TRBJ2-1 for the parts outside the CDR3, the full variable domain is KAGVTQTPRYLIKTRGQQVTLSCSPISGHRSVSWYQQTPGQGLQFLFEYFSETQRNKGNFPGRFSGRQFSNSRSEMNVSTLELGDSALYLCASSLGTSGRANEQFFGPGTRLTVL.

The rearrangement joins TRBV5-1 to TRBJ2-1; TRBD2 might be the D (7 bases). The CDR3 consists of 15 residues. CDR1 is SGHRS, CDR2 YFSETQ, per germline. V gave up 0 bases and J gave up 7 bases, with 14 bases separating them. The CDR3 sequence: CASSLEWGGLNEQFF. The DNA for the CDR3 is TGCGCCAGCAGCTTGGAATGGGGGGGCCTAAATGAGCAGTTCTTC.

J is TRBJ1-3 and V is TRBV5-1; TRBD1 aligns across 7 bases. There are 15 residues in the CDR3. V was pared by 0 bases and J by 4 bases, with 4 bases of the junction left unmatched. The germline V gene encodes CDR1 SGHRS and CDR2 YFSETQ. CDR3 protein: CASSLDRGLGNTIYF. The CDR3 region has the DNA TGCGCCAGCAGCTTGGACAGGGGTCTGGGAAACACCATATATTTT.

The rearrangement links TRBV21-1 to TRBJ2-3; TRBD1, the table's D call, was not compared with the DNA. TRBV21-1 is a known pseudogene. The CDR3 length is 17 residues. The CDR3 coding sequence is TGTGCCAGCAGCAAAAGGTCGGGACAGGGGTTATCAGATACGCAGTATTTT. Translating gives CASSKRSGQGLSDTQYF.

The genes are TRBV6-5 and TRBJ1-5; 9 bases fit TRBD1. V lost 6 bases, J lost 7 bases, and 4 bases stayed unmatched. Germline values: CDR1 MNHEY, CDR2 SVGAGI. CDR3 length equals 13 residues. CDR3 sequence reads: CASSTTGGQPQHF. In DNA form, the CDR3 reads TGTGCCAGCAGCACCACAGGGGGCCAGCCCCAGCATTTT.